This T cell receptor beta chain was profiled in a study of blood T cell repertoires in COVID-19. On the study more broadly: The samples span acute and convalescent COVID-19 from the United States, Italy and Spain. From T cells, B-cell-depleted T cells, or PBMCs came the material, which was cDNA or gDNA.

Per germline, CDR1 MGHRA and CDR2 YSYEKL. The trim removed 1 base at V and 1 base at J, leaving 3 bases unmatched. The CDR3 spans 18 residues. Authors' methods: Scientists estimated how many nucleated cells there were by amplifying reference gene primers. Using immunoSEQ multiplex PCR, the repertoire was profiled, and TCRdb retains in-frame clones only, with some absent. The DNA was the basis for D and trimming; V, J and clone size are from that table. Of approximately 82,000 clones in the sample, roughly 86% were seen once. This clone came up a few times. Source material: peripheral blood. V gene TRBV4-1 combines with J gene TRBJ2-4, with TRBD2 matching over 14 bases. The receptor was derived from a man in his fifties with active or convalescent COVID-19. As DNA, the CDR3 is TGCGCCAGCAGCCAAGGACTAGCGGGGGGGCGGGCCAAAAACATTCAGTACTTC. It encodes CASSQGLAGGRAKNIQYF.